One sample yielded the 26 T cell receptor beta chains listed below, sequenced in a study of memory CD4+ T cells and cytomegalovirus serostatus. Single viable CD3+CD4+CD8-CD45RO+ cells were sorted as the memory CD4+ T cells. Assay used: immunoSEQ multiplex PCR; TCRdb lists only in-frame clones, some missing. The sample holds tens of thousands of clones, approximately 77% seen once. Sample: memory CD4+ T cells from blood. These receptors originate from an adult in good health and CMV-seronegative.

In its sample, this clone was seen once. The V gene is TRBV9, the J gene TRBJ2-3, with 9 bases matching TRBD2. CDR3 length equals 15 residues. V shed 4 bases, J shed 3 bases, and the junction held 6 bases outside the gene matches. Germline CDR1 and CDR2: SGDLS and YYNGEE. The CDR3 region is CASSRAGGVTDTQYF. CDR3 nucleotides: TGTGCCAGCAGCAGAGCGGGAGGAGTGACAGATACGCAGTATTTT.

The CDR3 DNA is TGTGCCAGTAGGGACAGCTCTCTACGCAATCAGCCCCAGCATTTT. Protein sequence: CASRDSSLRNQPQHF. The genes are TRBV19 and TRBJ1-5; D is perhaps TRBD1 (6 bases). There are 15 residues in the CDR3. The germline CDR1 and CDR2 sequences are LNHDA and SQIVND (reference sequence). The V gene lost 6 bases and the J gene lost 2 bases, with 14 bases spanning the gap.

The chain has TRBV28 and TRBJ2-6, with D maybe TRBD1 (5 bases). The CDR3 sequence is 15 residues long. CDR1 MDHEN and CDR2 SYDVKM come from the germline V gene. V lost 6 bases and J lost 0, with 9 bases in between. The CDR3 DNA reads as TGTGCCAGCAGCCCAGGGTACTCTGGGGCCAACGTCCTGACTTTC. This translates into CASSPGYSGANVLTF. The entire variable domain, with the rest obtained from reference TRBV28 and TRBJ2-6, is as follows: DVKVTQSSRYLVKRTGEKVFLECVQDMDHENMFWYRQDPGLGLRLIYFSYDVKMKEKGDIPEGYSVSREKKERFSLILESASTNQTSMYLCASSPGYSGANVLTFGAGSRLTVL.

The DNA of the CDR3 is TGTGCCAGCAGCTTCCAGGGAGGAAATAATCAGCCCCAGCATTTT. This codes for CASSFQGGNNQPQHF. The chain recombines TRBV7-2 with TRBJ1-5; tentative D call: TRBD1 (5 bases). The CDR3 loop spans 15 amino acids. Germline loops: CDR1 SGHTA, CDR2 FQGNSA. The V end lost 3 bases, the J end lost 4 bases, and 13 bases lay between the germline ends.

About this clone: The sample holds other DNA sequences that translate to the same CDR3. The chain couples TRBV6-1 to TRBJ1-1, with D possibly matching TRBD1 (5 bases). Germline V gene lookup returns CDR1 MNHNS and CDR2 SASEGT. CDR3 size: 12 residues. V lost 6 bases and J lost 2, with 7 bases in between. The CDR3 sequence is CASRTVNTEAFF. In DNA form, the CDR3 reads TGTGCCAGCAGGACAGTTAACACTGAAGCTTTCTTT.

Only one count was recorded for this clone. V usage is TRBV7-6 and J usage is TRBJ2-5; D is unresolved. Looked up from germline, CDR1 is SGHVS and CDR2 is FNYEAQ. The germline V and J ends were trimmed by 1 base and 5 bases, with 8 bases remaining between them. The CDR3 spans 13 residues. The CDR3 nucleotides are TGTGCCAGCAGCTTAGAAGATCGGGAGACCCAGTACTTC. This gives the protein CASSLEDRETQYF.

The J gene is TRBJ1-6, the V gene TRBV18; a weak D match, TRBD1 (5 bases). The V gene's germline CDR1 is KGHSH and CDR2 LQKENI. CDR3 size: 15 residues. V was clipped by 3 bases and J by 6 bases, with 12 bases between them. In nucleotides, the CDR3 is TGTGCCAGCTCACCGACAGCTGATATTAATTCACCCCTCCACTTT. Translation: CASSPTADINSPLHF.

CDR3: CASSGGGTGAQETQYF. The CDR3 coding sequence is TGCGCCAGCAGCGGGGGGGGGACAGGCGCACAAGAGACCCAGTACTTC. V and J are TRBV5-1 and TRBJ2-5, with D possibly matching TRBD1 (8 bases). The CDR3 totals 16 residues. The germline V gene has CDR1 SGHRS and CDR2 YFSETQ. V was clipped by 4 bases and J by 2 bases, with 18 bases between them.

J is TRBJ2-2 and V is TRBV15, with 7 nucleotides matching TRBD1. The CDR3 sequence is 16 residues long. From germline, CDR1 is LNHNV and CDR2 YYDKDF (reference sequence). The V segment lost 1 base and the J segment 4 bases; nucleotides outside the gene matches: 6. The CDR3 DNA is TGTGCCACCAGCAGAGTCGCGACAGGGACCACCGGGGAGCTGTTTTTT. It specifies CATSRVATGTTGELFF.

This chain connects TRBV30 to TRBJ2-4; D is ambiguous. The CDR3 has 12 residues. The V and J ends lost 8 bases and 0 bases respectively, with 8 bases between them. Germline loops: CDR1 GTSNPN, CDR2 SVGIG (reference sequence). The CDR3 DNA is TGTGCCGGTGACATAGCCAAAAACATTCAGTACTTC. Translated, it gives CAGDIAKNIQYF.

The rearrangement links TRBV7-9 to TRBJ1-4; D remains unclear. Trimming took 3 bases from V and 0 from J, leaving 11 bases between them. CDR3 length: 16 residues. The V gene's germline CDR1 is SEHNR and CDR2 FQNEAQ (reference sequence). The CDR3 nucleotides are TGTGCCAGCAGCTTGGGAGGAATTGCAACTAATGAAAAACTGTTTTTT. It yields the protein CASSLGGIATNEKLFF.

The genes are TRBV7-2 and TRBJ1-2; 10 nucleotides line up with TRBD1. The CDR3 is 16 residues long. The trim removed 1 base at V and 4 bases at J, leaving 6 bases unmatched. In germline, CDR1 is SGHTA, CDR2 FQGNSA. The CDR3 DNA reads as TGTGCCAGCAGCTTAGGGGGGACAGGGGCTTCCTATGGCTACACCTTC. It encodes CASSLGGTGASYGYTF.

The chain uses TRBV28 and TRBJ2-2; 13 nucleotides align to TRBD2. J lost 1 base, V lost 6 bases, and 11 bases had no gene match. The CDR3 consists of 19 residues. Germline assignment: CDR1 MDHEN and CDR2 SYDVKM. The CDR3 here is CASSGLTGTSGMNTGELFF. The CDR3 coding sequence is TGTGCCAGCAGCGGGCTGACCGGGACTAGCGGGATGAACACCGGGGAGCTGTTTTTT.

The gene calls are TRBV5-4 and TRBJ2-3; D not certain. This CDR3 contains 14 residues. Trimming cost V 4 bases and J 0 bases, with 9 bases left between them. Germline CDR1 is SGHNT and CDR2 is YYREEE (reference sequence). CDR3 sequence (DNA): TGTGCCAGCAGCCTCCAAGACAGCACAGATACGCAGTATTTT. Translation: CASSLQDSTDTQYF. The full variable domain, in which reference TRBV5-4 and TRBJ2-3 provide the parts outside the CDR3, is ETGVTQSPTHLIKTRGQQVTLRCSSQSGHNTVSWYQQALGQGPQFIFQYYREEENGRGNFPPRFSGLQFPNYSSELNVNALELDDSALYLCASSLQDSTDTQYFGPGTRLTVL.

The DNA for the CDR3 is TGTGCCAGCAGCCAAGCTATTTTGGGGGCGACTAAATCCGGCATACTGAACACTGAAGCTTTCTTT. Translated, it gives CASSQAILGATKSGILNTEAFF. V usage is TRBV4-2 and J usage is TRBJ1-1; the D gene is possibly TRBD1 (6 bases). V shed 1 base and J shed 0 bases, with 30 bases lying between them. The germline V gene encodes CDR1 LGHNA and CDR2 YNFKEQ. The CDR3 is made up of 22 amino acids.

The chain carries TRBV4-1 and TRBJ2-6; 9 bases align to TRBD1. Per the germline V gene, CDR1 is MGHRA and CDR2 is YSYEKL. The ends lost 0 bases at V and 2 bases at J; junction bases unmatched: 8. This CDR3 comprises 19 residues. In DNA form, the CDR3 reads TGCGCCAGCAGCCAAGATTCAGGACAGGGGTTCCCTGGGGCCAACGTCCTGACTTTC. It translates to CASSQDSGQGFPGANVLTF.

Worth noting for this clone: Relative to the germline gene, one junction end is altered; a read error may explain this. The chain is built from TRBV9 and TRBJ2-7, with D uncertain. The CDR3 loop spans 13 amino acids. CDR1 and CDR2 from the germline V gene are SGDLS and YYNGEE. The CDR3 sequence is CASSVDTTQPRNF. The CDR3, as DNA: TGTGCCAGCAGCGTAGATACCACCCAACCACGGAACTTC.

The chain joins TRBV7-8 to TRBJ2-5, with D hard to call. Germline lookup yields CDR1 SGHVS and CDR2 FQNEAQ. V lost 5 bases and J 1 base, leaving 11 bases between the germline ends. CDR3 size: 14 residues. The CDR3 bases are TGTGCCAGCAGCCCACGGCGGAGCCAAGAGACCCAGTACTTC. This translates into CASSPRRSQETQYF.

The J gene is TRBJ2-5, the V gene TRBV28, with D perhaps TRBD1 (5 bases). The CDR3 runs to 13 residues. V was cut by 4 bases and J by 6 bases, with 12 bases left in between. Germline CDR1 MDHEN, CDR2 SYDVKM. The CDR3 coding sequence is TGTGCCAGCAGTTCAGGGAATGAGAAGACCCAGTACTTC. Translating it yields CASSSGNEKTQYF.

By sample fraction, this clone is medium-sized. V gene TRBV29-1 combines with J gene TRBJ1-1; TRBD1 might be the D (5 bases). V was cut by 5 bases and J by 3 bases, with 13 bases left in between. This CDR3 is 13 amino acids long. Germline lookup yields CDR1 SQVTM and CDR2 ANQGSEA. CDR3 sequence (DNA): TGCAGCGTTCTGAGGGGCGCAGACACTGAAGCTTTCTTT. This translates into CSVLRGADTEAFF.

The chain joins TRBV30 to TRBJ2-1; 7 bases match TRBD2. CDR1 and CDR2 from the germline V gene are GTSNPN and SVGIG (reference sequence). This CDR3 region has 13 residues. Trimming took 5 bases from V and 6 from J; bases not matched to a gene: 7. CDR3 in amino acids: CAWDTGTTNEQFF. The CDR3 bases are TGTGCCTGGGATACCGGGACTACCAATGAGCAGTTCTTC.

V gene TRBV7-6 combines with J gene TRBJ1-5; D call uncertain. CDR3 length: 16 residues. Looked up from germline, CDR1 is SGHVS and CDR2 is FNYEAQ. With 5 bases removed from V and 0 bases from J, the gap between germline ends came to 14 bases. The CDR3 protein is CASSPGEPNSNQPQHF. The CDR3 coding sequence is TGTGCCAGCAGCCCTGGGGAACCCAATAGCAATCAGCCCCAGCATTTT.

The chain links TRBV30 to TRBJ2-7, with D hard to call. CDR3 length equals 14 residues. Trimming left V 2 bases short and J 2 bases short, with 13 bases between. Germline V lookup: CDR1 GTSNPN, CDR2 SVGIG (reference sequence). The CDR3 nucleotides are TGTGCCTGGAGTCCTCATGAGGCGGCCTACGAGCAGTACTTC. Protein: CAWSPHEAAYEQYF.

The chain combines TRBV20-1 with TRBJ1-2; D is undetermined. Trimming removed 6 bases at V and 7 bases at J, with 12 bases between. This CDR3 comprises 11 residues. CDR1 DFQATT and CDR2 SNEGSKA come from the germline V gene (reference sequence). The CDR3 region has the DNA TGCAGTGCAGGCACCTTGGGTGGCTACACCTTC. This sequence encodes CSAGTLGGYTF.

V gene TRBV5-6 combines with J gene TRBJ1-1, with 7 positions matching TRBD1. CDR1 is SGHDT, CDR2 YYEEEE, per germline. Germline trimming cut 4 bases from V and 6 bases from J; bases unmatched to any gene: 6. CDR3 length: 13 residues. CDR3 DNA sequence: TGTGCCAGCAGCCTTGACAGGGAAGCTGAAGCTTTCTTT. Its protein is CASSLDREAEAFF.

The chain carries TRBV7-9 and TRBJ1-2, with unresolved D. V lost 2 bases and J lost 0, with 10 bases in between. Germline CDR1 is SEHNR and CDR2 is FQNEAQ (reference sequence). CDR3 length: 15 amino acids. CDR3 in DNA: TGTGCCAGCAGCTTATACTGGAGTTCTAACTATGGCTACACCTTC. Translation gives CASSLYWSSNYGYTF.